One sample yielded the 32 T cell receptor beta chains listed below, sequenced in a study of cytomegalovirus exposure and HLA in healthy donors. The PCR made use of 60 Vbeta and 13 Jbeta primers. The data were produced by immunoSEQ multiplex PCR, yet TCRdb's version contains in-frame clones alone and is incomplete. The sample holds fewer than 200,000 clones, 78% seen once. Sequences were obtained from PBMCs. All receptors derive from a female donor in good health and CMV-seronegative.

The chain joins TRBV7-3 to TRBJ1-1, with a weak D call TRBD1 (5 bases). Trimming removed 0 bases from V and 9 bases from J, with 11 bases in between. Germline CDR1 SGHTA, CDR2 FQGTGA. This CDR3 has 13 amino acids. CDR3 region: CASSLTQAGKAFF. The CDR3, as DNA: TGTGCCAGCAGCTTAACGCAGGCAGGGAAAGCTTTCTTT. The whole variable domain, filled in from reference TRBV7-3 and TRBJ1-1, reads GAGVSQTPSNKVTEKGKYVELRCDPISGHTALYWYRQSLGQGPEFLIYFQGTGAADDSGLPNDRFFAVRPEGSVSTLKIQRTERGDSAVYLCASSLTQAGKAFFGQGTRLTVV.

V is TRBV27 and J is TRBJ2-2, with 8 bases identical to TRBD1. CDR1 is MNHEY and CDR2 is SMNVEV in the germline V gene (reference sequence). The trim removed 5 bases at V and 7 bases at J, leaving 12 bases unmatched. This CDR3 is 16 amino acids long. CDR3 loop: CASSPRQGNRGGELFF. The CDR3 DNA follows: TGTGCCAGCAGTCCCCGACAGGGGAATCGGGGCGGGGAGCTGTTTTTT.

The genes are TRBV21-1 and TRBJ2-1; the D segment call TRBD1 is taken from the table without a DNA check. TRBV21-1 is recorded as a pseudogene. The CDR3 length is 15 residues. The CDR3 coding sequence is TGTGCCAGCAGCCAACAGGGGCGAGAAGGCAATGAGCAGTTCTTC. This sequence encodes CASSQQGREGNEQFF.

The chain employs TRBV6-5 and TRBJ2-5, with D possibly being TRBD1 (6 bases). Trimming took off 5 bases at V and 1 base at J, with 8 bases between the two ends. Germline V gene lookup returns CDR1 MNHEY and CDR2 SVGAGI. The CDR3 extends over 13 amino acids. The CDR3 is CASSGQPQETQYF. CDR3 DNA sequence: TGTGCCAGCAGTGGACAGCCCCAAGAGACCCAGTACTTC.

The rearrangement joins TRBV2 to TRBJ2-3, with D perhaps matching TRBD1 (6 bases). This CDR3 region has 14 residues. In germline, CDR1 is SNHLY, CDR2 FYNNEI. V lost 7 bases, J lost 1 base, and 12 bases lay in between. The CDR3 spells CASIFDRRTDTQYF. CDR3 nucleotides: TGTGCCAGCATTTTTGACAGGCGCACAGATACGCAGTATTTT.

The chain links TRBV2 to TRBJ1-2, with D unclear. Trimming took 2 bases from V and 2 from J, leaving 9 bases between them. The length of the CDR3 is 14 residues. Germline CDR1 SNHLY, CDR2 FYNNEI. The CDR3 spells CASSEREGNYGYTF. CDR3 nucleotides: TGTGCCAGCAGTGAACGGGAGGGAAACTATGGCTACACCTTC.

Only a few counts were recorded for this clone. The chain recombines TRBV6-5 with TRBJ2-7; D might be TRBD1 (6 bases). The germline gives CDR1 MNHEY, CDR2 SVGAGI. Trimming left V 4 bases short and J 3 bases short, with 16 bases between. The CDR3 length is 15 residues. The CDR3, as DNA: TGTGCCAGCAGTTCCGGGACACCCCACAGCTACGAGCAGTACTTC. This sequence encodes CASSSGTPHSYEQYF.

V gene TRBV30 combines with J gene TRBJ1-1; D may be TRBD1 (5 bases). The CDR3 has 11 amino acids. Germline assignment: CDR1 GTSNPN and CDR2 SVGIG (reference sequence). With 3 bases removed from V and 11 bases from J, the gap between germline ends came to 13 bases. As DNA, the CDR3 is TGTGCCTGGAGAGCGGGGGTACGGGCTTTCTTT. Translated: CAWRAGVRAFF.

The rearrangement links TRBV7-8 to TRBJ2-1; TRBD2 agrees at 14 bases. CDR1 SGHVS and CDR2 FQNEAQ come from the germline V gene. The V and J ends lost 5 bases and 6 bases, in that order; junction bases with no gene match: 3. There are 15 residues in the CDR3. The CDR3 nucleotides read TGTGCCAGCAGCGAGACTAGCGGGGGGGCCAATGAGCAGTTCTTC. It encodes CASSETSGGANEQFF. Full variable domain (remainder filled in from reference TRBV7-8 and TRBJ2-1): GAGVSQSPRYKVAKRGQDVALRCDPISGHVSLFWYQQALGQGPEFLTYFQNEAQLDKSGLPSDRFFAERPEGSVSTLKIQRTQQEDSAVYLCASSETSGGANEQFFGPGTRLTVL.

This clone has only one observation. The rearrangement links TRBV21-1 to TRBJ2-3; the table names TRBD2, a call not compared with the DNA. TRBV21-1 is a pseudogene locus. This CDR3 region has 17 residues. CDR3 DNA sequence: TGTGCCAGCAGCAAGAAGGTCAAAAGCGGATGTAGAGATACGCAGTATTTT. Protein: CASSKKVKSGCRDTQYF.

This chain uses TRBV4-1 with TRBJ2-3; 11 nucleotides line up with TRBD2. The CDR3 totals 16 residues. The germline V gene has CDR1 MGHRA and CDR2 YSYEKL. V shed 4 bases, J shed 2 bases, and the junction held 5 bases outside the gene matches. For the CDR3, the DNA is TGCGCCAGCAGCCCCGTGGGACTAGCGGACACAGATACGCAGTATTTT. Encoded protein: CASSPVGLADTDTQYF.

The V and J genes are TRBV10-3 and TRBJ2-7, with TRBD1 identical over 7 bases. V was clipped by 6 bases and J by 0 bases; unmatched bases: 8. This CDR3 is built from 15 residues. Germline-derived CDR1 and CDR2 are ENHRY and SYGVKD. CDR3 protein: CAIRSGTAYSYEQYF. In DNA, the CDR3 is TGTGCCATCAGGTCCGGGACAGCCTACTCCTACGAGCAGTACTTC.

The chain has TRBV30 and TRBJ1-1, with D hard to call. Germline assignment: CDR1 GTSNPN and CDR2 SVGIG (reference sequence). Trimming removed 4 bases at V and 1 base at J, with 19 bases between. There are 16 residues in the CDR3. CDR3 amino acids: CAWTGRLAGWNTEAFF. The CDR3 region has the DNA TGTGCCTGGACCGGGCGATTGGCGGGATGGAACACTGAAGCTTTCTTT.

The genes are TRBV27 and TRBJ2-5, with 11 bases aligning to TRBD1. With V trimmed by 6 bases and J by 4 bases, 10 bases remained unmatched. This CDR3 is 16 amino acids long. Germline CDR1 is MNHEY and CDR2 is SMNVEV (reference sequence). Written as DNA, the CDR3 is TGTGCCAGCAGGAGATCGGGACAGGGGGAGGGAGAGACCCAGTACTTC. Translated, it gives CASRRSGQGEGETQYF.

This clone was recorded a few times. The rearrangement joins TRBV2 to TRBJ1-1; possible D gene TRBD1, 5 bases. V was pared by 6 bases and J by 4 bases, with 15 bases between. Per the germline V gene, CDR1 is SNHLY and CDR2 is FYNNEI. This CDR3 is 14 amino acids long. CDR3 DNA sequence: TGTGCCAGCAGACCCCGGGTCGGGGGCACTGAAGCTTTCTTT. Its translation is CASRPRVGGTEAFF.

This clone has a handful of counts. The chain employs TRBV29-1 and TRBJ2-2, with a possible D match to TRBD2 (7 bases). This CDR3 has 17 amino acids. V was clipped by 4 bases and J by 0 bases, with 18 bases between them. The V gene's germline CDR1 is SQVTM and CDR2 ANQGSEA. Here the CDR3 DNA reads TGCAGCGTTGGCGGACCTGGGGGGGCACCGAACACCGGGGAGCTGTTTTTT. The encoded protein is CSVGGPGGAPNTGELFF.

V and J are TRBV4-2 and TRBJ1-1; possibly TRBD1 for D (5 bases). V was shortened by 5 bases and J by 4 bases, with 14 bases between the two germline ends. Germline CDR1 and CDR2: LGHNA and YNFKEQ. The CDR3 is made up of 14 amino acids. The chain's CDR3 is CASSSQGRATEAFF. DNA of the CDR3: TGTGCCAGCAGCTCGCAGGGTCGAGCCACTGAAGCTTTCTTT.

The chain couples TRBV7-8 to TRBJ2-2, with 10 bases aligning to TRBD1. There are 16 residues in the CDR3. CDR1 and CDR2 (germline): SGHVS, FQNEAQ. Trimming took 2 bases from V and 7 from J; bases not matched to a gene: 7. The CDR3 nucleotides are TGTGCCAGCAGCTTACGACAGGGGGCGGGAAACGGGGAGCTGTTTTTT. Protein product: CASSLRQGAGNGELFF. The complete variable domain, with remaining parts taken from reference TRBV7-8 and TRBJ2-2, reads GAGVSQSPRYKVAKRGQDVALRCDPISGHVSLFWYQQALGQGPEFLTYFQNEAQLDKSGLPSDRFFAERPEGSVSTLKIQRTQQEDSAVYLCASSLRQGAGNGELFFGEGSRLTVL.

The CDR3 coding sequence is TGTGCCAGCAGCGTTCACGGACAGATGAACACTGAAGCTTTCTTT. Encoded protein: CASSVHGQMNTEAFF. J is TRBJ1-1 and V is TRBV9, with a possible D match to TRBD1 (6 bases). Germline lookup yields CDR1 SGDLS and CDR2 YYNGEE. The CDR3 spans 15 residues. The V gene lost 2 bases and the J gene lost 0 bases, with 11 bases spanning the gap.

The chain combines TRBV7-9 with TRBJ2-7; D is possibly TRBD2 (7 bases). V lost 5 bases, J lost 2 bases, and 22 bases lay in between. The CDR3 length is 17 residues. Germline CDR1 reads SEHNR; CDR2 reads FQNEAQ (reference sequence). The CDR3 is CASSPPSGERGTYEQYF. The DNA of the CDR3 is TGTGCCAGCAGCCCCCCAAGCGGGGAAAGGGGGACCTACGAGCAGTACTTC.

The V call is TRBV21-1, the J call TRBJ2-7; the D segment call TRBD1 is taken from the table without a DNA check. TRBV21-1 is classified as a pseudogene. This CDR3 has 14 amino acids. CDR3: CASSKRDSSYEQYF. The CDR3 nucleotides read TGTGCCAGCAGCAAAAGGGACAGCTCCTACGAGCAGTACTTC.

The gene calls are TRBV28 and TRBJ2-7, with 8 bases lining up with TRBD1. The germline V gene encodes CDR1 MDHEN and CDR2 SYDVKM. The CDR3 is made up of 14 amino acids. Unmatched junction bases numbered 5, after V lost 2 bases and J lost 5 bases. The CDR3 sequence is CASSLGQGADEQYF. CDR3 DNA: TGTGCCAGCAGTTTAGGGCAGGGGGCGGACGAGCAGTACTTC. The entire variable domain, with the rest obtained from reference TRBV28 and TRBJ2-7, is as follows: DVKVTQSSRYLVKRTGEKVFLECVQDMDHENMFWYRQDPGLGLRLIYFSYDVKMKEKGDIPEGYSVSREKKERFSLILESASTNQTSMYLCASSLGQGADEQYFGPGTRLTVT.

The count of this clone is one. This chain connects TRBV2 to TRBJ2-2; TRBD2 aligns across 8 bases. The CDR3 has 14 amino acids. Germline CDR1 is SNHLY and CDR2 is FYNNEI. The trim removed 6 bases at V and 5 bases at J, leaving 5 bases unmatched. This CDR3 reads CASSAGGGTGELFF. The CDR3 DNA reads TGTGCCAGCAGCGCGGGGGGTGGGACCGGGGAGCTGTTTTTT. Filled out from reference TRBV2 and TRBJ2-2, the complete variable domain reads EPEVTQTPSHQVTQMGQEVILRCVPISNHLYFYWYRQILGQKVEFLVSFYNNEISEKSEIFDDQFSVERPDGSNFTLKIRSTKLEDSAMYFCASSAGGGTGELFFGEGSRLTVL.

This chain uses TRBV9 with TRBJ2-3, with D possibly matching TRBD1 (7 bases). The CDR3 totals 15 residues. CDR1 SGDLS and CDR2 YYNGEE come from the germline V gene. The V gene lost 4 bases and the J gene lost 2 bases, with 14 bases spanning the gap. The CDR3 spells CASSPQGGNTDTQYF. CDR3 coding DNA: TGTGCCAGCAGCCCTCAGGGGGGTAACACAGATACGCAGTATTTT. The variable domain in full, completed from reference TRBV9 and TRBJ2-3, reads DSGVTQTPKHLITATGQRVTLRCSPRSGDLSVYWYQQSLDQGLQFLIQYYNGEERAKGNILERFSAQQFPDLHSELNLSSLELGDSALYFCASSPQGGNTDTQYFGPGTRLTVL.

This clone has a handful of counts. V gene TRBV21-1 combines with J gene TRBJ2-7; TRBD1 was called by the table and not checked on the DNA. TRBV21-1 is a listed pseudogene. This CDR3 is 16 amino acids long. CDR3 residues: CASSKTRDRKAYEQYF. The DNA of the CDR3 is TGTGCCAGCAGCAAGACCCGGGACAGGAAAGCCTACGAGCAGTACTTC.

The chain employs TRBV7-9 and TRBJ2-4; a possible D gene is TRBD1 (5 bases). V lost 1 base and J lost 5, with 9 bases in between. Germline CDR1 reads SEHNR; CDR2 reads FQNEAQ (reference sequence). The CDR3 contains 14 residues. CDR3 nucleotide sequence: TGTGCCAGCAGCTTAGAAGGGGTGCAAAACATTCAGTACTTC. It specifies CASSLEGVQNIQYF.

The CDR3 loop reads CASSFYTGELFF. The CDR3 nucleotides are TGTGCCAGCAGTTTCTACACCGGGGAGCTGTTTTTT. The chain links TRBV27 to TRBJ2-2; D is uncertain. Germline V lookup: CDR1 MNHEY, CDR2 SMNVEV (reference sequence). The CDR3 has 12 residues. The V end lost 3 bases, the J end lost 3 bases, and 2 bases lay between the germline ends.

The genes are TRBV4-1 and TRBJ1-2, with D perhaps TRBD1 (5 bases). The CDR3 is 15 amino acids. Trimming left V 5 bases short and J 3 bases short, with 16 bases between. Germline CDR1 and CDR2: MGHRA and YSYEKL. In DNA form, the CDR3 reads TGCGCCAGCAGCACCAGGGAAGGAAAATACTATGGCTACACCTTC. Its protein product is CASSTREGKYYGYTF.

The chain has TRBV5-1 and TRBJ2-1; 8 bases fit TRBD2. J gave up 8 bases and V 4 bases, and 5 bases lay outside the gene matches. Per the germline V gene, CDR1 is SGHRS and CDR2 is YFSETQ. The CDR3 is made up of 13 amino acids. This CDR3 is CASSTGGAYEQFF. CDR3 DNA: TGCGCCAGCAGCACCGGGGGGGCCTATGAGCAGTTCTTC.

Written as DNA, the CDR3 is TGTGCCAGCAGCAAACGCGCGGACAGGGTCCAGGACGAGCAGTACTTC. It translates to CASSKRADRVQDEQYF. The rearrangement links TRBV21-1 to TRBJ2-7; the table's D call, TRBD1, was not checked against the DNA. TRBV21-1 is shown as a pseudogene. The CDR3 sequence is 16 residues long.

The rearrangement links TRBV19 to TRBJ2-7; a possible D gene is TRBD2 (5 bases). CDR1 and CDR2 from the germline V gene are LNHDA and SQIVND (reference sequence). The ends were cut back, 0 bases at V and 3 bases at J, with 12 bases in the middle. This CDR3 spans 15 amino acids. CDR3 coding DNA: TGTGCCAGTAGTATAGAACGCGGAGGCCGCTACGAGCAGTACTTC. Encoded protein: CASSIERGGRYEQYF.

The gene calls are TRBV9 and TRBJ2-7, with TRBD2 as a possible D gene (6 bases). The CDR3 has 13 amino acids. Looked up from germline, CDR1 is SGDLS and CDR2 is YYNGEE. V lost 4 bases, J lost 5 bases, and 13 bases lay in between. CDR3 protein: CASSLRGNDEQYF. CDR3 DNA sequence: TGTGCCAGCAGCCTTCGCGGGAACGACGAGCAGTACTTC.